This TCR beta chain was retrieved from a study of early T cells in non-severe SARS-CoV-2 infection. Study at large: Whole-blood bulk RNA, unsorted, was sequenced, and chains were unpaired.

With 6 bases removed from V and 0 bases from J, the gap between germline ends came to 8 bases. The CDR3 contains 13 residues. In germline, CDR1 is SGHTA, CDR2 FQGTGA. As part of library construction, unique molecular identifiers were attached to individual cDNA molecules. In TCRdb, the 5' RACE reads were re-called with MiXCR into one record per CDR3 protein. The top ten hold 0.5% to 0.75% of the sample, which has 70,000 to 95,000 distinct CDR3 sequences, about 15% seen once. The study, taken as a whole, reports: Reliance on VDJdb matching favored anti-spike CD8 responses; private and CD4 specificities were missed.

This clonotype turned up a few times. Its antigen is unknown. The TCR comes from an adult who was a healthcare worker with PCR-confirmed SARS-CoV-2 infection or an uninfected control (not recorded which). V usage is TRBV7-3 and J usage is TRBJ1-1, with D unresolved. Sequencing input: whole blood. CDR3 residues: CASSYRMNTEAFF. CDR3 in DNA: TGTGCCAGCAGTTATCGGATGAACACTGAAGCTTTCTTT.